This TCR beta chain was sequenced in a study of blood T cell repertoires in COVID-19. Per the original methods: Nucleated cell counts were estimated from reference gene primer amplification. Assay: immunoSEQ multiplex PCR; the TCRdb copy retains only in-frame clones and omits some. The V and J calls and clone size are taken from that table; D and trimming were inferred from the DNA. This table holds approximately 300,000 clones, 75% to 90% found once. The CDR3 is 15 amino acids. V lost 5 bases to trimming and J lost 7 bases; unmatched junction nucleotides: 9. Germline V gene sequence: CDR1 PRHDT, CDR2 FYEKMQ (reference sequence).

The sequence was collected from a woman aged 40 to 50 with acute or convalescent COVID-19. V and J are TRBV13 and TRBJ2-1; the match to TRBD1 covers 9 bases. Sequenced: peripheral blood. The CDR3 is CASSPSGTGLNEQFF. In nucleotides, the CDR3 is TGTGCCAGCAGCCCCTCCGGGACAGGGCTAAATGAGCAGTTCTTC.